The 23 T cell receptor beta chains presented below share a single source sample, sequenced in a study of early T cells in non-severe SARS-CoV-2 infection. Via MiXCR, TCRdb re-called the 5' RACE reads, giving one row per CDR3 protein. The sample has 45,000 to 55,000 distinct CDR3 sequences; 6% to 7% are singletons. Sequencing used whole blood. All receptors derive from an adult who was a healthcare worker with PCR-confirmed SARS-CoV-2 infection or an uninfected control (not recorded which).

The chain is built from TRBV2 and TRBJ1-5, with D possibly matching TRBD1 (5 bases). CDR1 and CDR2 from the germline V gene are SNHLY and FYNNEI. The length of the CDR3 is 14 residues. Deletions cut 4 bases from V and 2 bases from J, with 9 bases between. Here the CDR3 reads CASSAQGGNQPQHF. In DNA, the CDR3 is TGTGCCAGCAGTGCCCAGGGAGGCAATCAGCCCCAGCATTTT.

The sample holds many counts of this clonotype. The rearrangement uses TRBV7-9 and TRBJ1-3; D unclear. Trimming removed 1 base at V and 2 bases at J, with 9 bases between. Germline loops: CDR1 SEHNR, CDR2 FQNEAQ (reference sequence). There are 15 residues in the CDR3. For the CDR3, the DNA is TGTGCCAGCAGCTTAGGAACCGGGACTGGAAACACCATATATTTT. Translating gives CASSLGTGTGNTIYF. The full variable domain, in which reference TRBV7-9 and TRBJ1-3 provide the parts outside the CDR3, is DTGVSQNPRHKITKRGQNVTFRCDPISEHNRLYWYRQTLGQGPEFLTYFQNEAQLEKSRLLSDRFSAERPKGSFSTLEIQRTEQGDSAMYLCASSLGTGTGNTIYFGEGSWLTVV.

This clonotype was detected ten times or more. V and J are TRBV5-1 and TRBJ2-5, with 14 bases lining up with TRBD2. The trim removed 4 bases at V and 2 bases at J, leaving 7 bases unmatched. Germline CDR1 SGHRS, CDR2 YFSETQ. CDR3 length: 17 amino acids. CDR3 DNA: TGCGCCAGCAGCCCCGGACTAGCGGGGGGTCATCAAGAGACCCAGTACTTC. Its protein product is CASSPGLAGGHQETQYF.

This chain uses TRBV6-5 with TRBJ1-5; maybe TRBD1 (6 bases). The CDR3 loop spans 15 amino acids. V lost 0 bases and J lost 7, with 13 bases in between. The germline CDR1 and CDR2 sequences are MNHEY and SVGAGI. Written as DNA, the CDR3 is TGTGCCAGCAGTTACTCAAGGGGGGCAGCCCAGCCCCAGCATTTT. Protein: CASSYSRGAAQPQHF.

About this clonotype itself: A clone one base away is much larger, so this may be a read error. The chain employs TRBV7-2 and TRBJ1-2; no clear D gene. The CDR3 is 12 residues long. Germline lookup yields CDR1 SGHTA and CDR2 FQGNSA. V was pared by 5 bases and J by 5 bases, with 9 bases between. CDR3 protein: CTSSAVRYGYTF. CDR3 DNA sequence: TGTACCAGCAGCGCAGTCAGATATGGCTACACCTTC.

This clonotype has more than one count but fewer than ten. The rearrangement joins TRBV5-6 to TRBJ1-1; maybe TRBD1 (5 bases). V lost 4 bases, J lost 5 bases, and 12 bases lay in between. The CDR3 covers 13 residues. Germline CDR1 is SGHDT and CDR2 is YYEEEE. CDR3 loop: CASSPGPGTEAFF. For the CDR3, the DNA is TGTGCCAGCAGCCCGGGACCAGGGACTGAAGCTTTCTTT.

The chain employs TRBV20-1 and TRBJ2-7; D is tentatively TRBD1 or TRBD2 (5 bases each). The V gene's germline CDR1 is DFQATT and CDR2 SNEGSKA (reference sequence). Deletions cut 2 bases from V and 3 bases from J, with 14 bases between. The CDR3 contains 14 residues. The CDR3 loop reads CSARTGPGIYEQYF. The CDR3, as DNA: TGCAGTGCTAGAACGGGGCCGGGCATCTACGAGCAGTACTTC.

This clonotype was detected a few times. The DNA for the CDR3 is TGTGCCAGCAGCTCTAGGAATGAGGCCCCCTACGAGCAGTACTTC. Its translation is CASSSRNEAPYEQYF. The chain is built from TRBV7-9 and TRBJ2-7, with D hard to call. Germline assignment: CDR1 SEHNR and CDR2 FQNEAQ (reference sequence). The CDR3 runs to 15 residues. V was trimmed by 4 bases and J by 2 bases, leaving 15 bases between them.

CDR3 nucleotides: TGTGCCAGCAGCTTAGGGCTCACAGCTCAAGAGACCCAGTACTTC. Its translation is CASSLGLTAQETQYF. This chain uses TRBV7-3 with TRBJ2-5; D is ambiguous. There are 15 residues in the CDR3. With 2 bases removed from V and 2 bases from J, the gap between germline ends came to 12 bases. CDR1 and CDR2 from the germline V gene are SGHTA and FQGTGA.

CDR3 protein: CAISESGQGADEQYF. CDR3 nucleotide sequence: TGTGCCATCAGTGAGAGTGGACAGGGGGCGGACGAGCAGTACTTC. The chain carries TRBV10-3 and TRBJ2-7, with 11 bases fitting TRBD1. After removal of 2 bases from V and 5 bases from J, the junction contained 5 bases not matched to a gene. This CDR3 comprises 15 residues. The germline gives CDR1 ENHRY, CDR2 SYGVKD.

This clonotype was recorded at least ten times. The CDR3 reads CASSLEALAGDNEQFF. CDR3 in DNA: TGTGCCAGCAGCTTAGAAGCCCTAGCTGGCGACAATGAGCAGTTCTTC. The chain employs TRBV11-3 and TRBJ2-1, with TRBD2 as a possible D gene (5 bases). Germline assignment: CDR1 SGHNT and CDR2 YENEEA. Trimming left V 0 bases short and J 5 bases short, with 14 bases between. CDR3 length: 16 amino acids. Supplemented by reference TRBV11-3 and TRBJ2-1, the full variable domain reads EAGVVQSPRYKIIEKKQPVAFWCNPISGHNTLYWYLQNLGQGPELLIRYENEEAVDDSQLPKDRFSAERLKGVDSTLKIQPAELGDSAVYLCASSLEALAGDNEQFFGPGTRLTVL.

The DNA of the CDR3 is TGTGCCAGCAGCGTACAGGGGTACGAGCAGTACTTC. Its protein is CASSVQGYEQYF. This sequence joins TRBV11-2 and TRBJ2-7; TRBD1 matches 7 bases. Germline CDR1 is SGHAT and CDR2 is FQNNGV. The CDR3 length is 12 residues. V was clipped by 5 bases and J by 4 bases; unmatched bases: 2.

Many counts were recorded for this clonotype. CDR3 nucleotide sequence: TGCAGTGCCGCGAACCCAGGGACTTGGACTAATGAAAAACTGTTTTTT. It translates to CSAANPGTWTNEKLFF. This sequence joins TRBV20-1 and TRBJ1-4; perhaps TRBD1 as D (5 bases). The CDR3 consists of 16 residues. Germline CDR1 reads DFQATT; CDR2 reads SNEGSKA (reference sequence). The V and J ends lost 6 bases and 2 bases respectively, with 19 bases between them.

This clonotype was seen many times. The rearrangement joins TRBV6-5 to TRBJ1-5; D is unclear. The CDR3 consists of 14 residues. In germline, CDR1 is MNHEY, CDR2 SVGAGI. Trimming stripped 2 bases from V and 5 bases from J, with 10 bases between. CDR3 DNA sequence: TGTGCCAGCAGTTACCGGGCCCCAGATCAGCCCCAGCATTTT. Translating it yields CASSYRAPDQPQHF.

The J gene is TRBJ2-7, the V gene TRBV10-2; no reliable D call. The germline CDR1 and CDR2 sequences are WSHSY and SAAADI. The CDR3 totals 13 residues. The germline V and J ends were trimmed by 0 bases and 4 bases, with 7 bases remaining between them. In DNA, the CDR3 is TGCGCCAGCAGTGAGTCGACTCCGTACGAGCAGTACTTC. As protein: CASSESTPYEQYF.

Only a few counts were recorded for this clonotype. The chain employs TRBV27 and TRBJ1-5; D remains ambiguous. From germline, CDR1 is MNHEY and CDR2 SMNVEV (reference sequence). Trimming shortened V by 2 bases and J by 2 bases, and 7 bases separated the two germline ends. The CDR3 has 14 amino acids. As DNA, the CDR3 is TGTGCCAGCAGTTTACGAATAGGCAATCAGCCCCAGCATTTT. It codes for CASSLRIGNQPQHF.

This clonotype was recorded a few times. This chain uses TRBV4-2 with TRBJ2-7; 11 bases line up with TRBD2. Germline CDR1 and CDR2: LGHNA and YNFKEQ. V shed 3 bases, J shed 5 bases, and the junction held 6 bases outside the gene matches. CDR3 length equals 15 residues. The CDR3 nucleotides read TGTGCCAGCAGCCAGGTAGCGGGGGGGCTTAACGAGCAGTACTTC. Encoded protein: CASSQVAGGLNEQYF.

This clonotype was seen only a few times. The V call is TRBV7-8, the J call TRBJ2-7; weak D call: TRBD2 (6 bases). V was cut by 5 bases and J by 5 bases, with 25 bases left in between. The CDR3 extends over 17 amino acids. Germline values: CDR1 SGHVS, CDR2 FQNEAQ. The CDR3 DNA is TGTGCCAGCAGCCCCCCATATCGCAGAGCCCCGGGGGACGAGCAGTACTTC. Translating it yields CASSPPYRRAPGDEQYF.

This clonotype appeared many times. This rearrangement joins TRBV24-1 to TRBJ2-5; TRBD1 matches 9 bases. Germline V gives CDR1 KGHDR, CDR2 SFDVKD. This CDR3 has 15 amino acids. Trimming took 5 bases from V and 2 from J; bases not matched to a gene: 5. The CDR3 spells CATSVGGQGQETQYF. The CDR3 bases are TGTGCCACCAGTGTTGGGGGACAGGGACAAGAGACCCAGTACTTC.

This clonotype was observed at least ten times. The chain is built from TRBV6-5 and TRBJ2-1, with 9 bases aligning to TRBD2. The CDR3 spans 16 residues. Germline V lookup: CDR1 MNHEY, CDR2 SVGAGI. V lost 6 bases to trimming and J lost 6 bases; unmatched junction nucleotides: 12. CDR3 DNA: TGTGCCAGCAGAAAAGGGATCCTAGCGGGGCTCAATGAGCAGTTCTTC. Encoded protein: CASRKGILAGLNEQFF.

The sample holds many counts of this clonotype. The chain recombines TRBV5-5 with TRBJ2-2; D possibly corresponds to TRBD1 (6 bases). Deletions cut 0 bases from V and 4 bases from J, with 7 bases between. Per the germline V gene, CDR1 is SGHKS and CDR2 is YYEKEE (reference sequence). This CDR3 has 14 amino acids. CDR3 residues: CASSLGRGTGELFF. The CDR3 DNA follows: TGTGCCAGCAGCTTGGGCAGGGGCACCGGGGAGCTGTTTTTT.

Only a few counts were recorded for this clonotype. In DNA form, the CDR3 reads TGTGCCAGCAGTGACTCTGTGGGGGGTGATACGCAGTATTTT. Translation: CASSDSVGGDTQYF. The chain employs TRBV6-4 and TRBJ2-3; D may be TRBD2 (6 bases). This CDR3 region has 14 residues. Germline CDR1 and CDR2: MRHNA and SNTAGT. Trimming pared 0 bases from V and 6 bases from J, leaving 10 bases between.

This clonotype appeared many times. The chain carries TRBV7-8 and TRBJ2-3, with TRBD1 matching over 10 bases. Losses at the gene ends were 7 bases for V and 6 bases for J; bases not matched to a gene: 7. The CDR3 loop spans 14 amino acids. Germline CDR1 SGHVS, CDR2 FQNEAQ. The CDR3 is CASILDRGRDTQYF. The DNA for the CDR3 is TGTGCCAGCATTCTGGACAGGGGGAGGGATACGCAGTATTTT.